Listed below are T cell receptor beta chains from one sample, sequenced in a study of blood T cells in healthy people across ages. TCRdb fed the 5' RACE reads into MiXCR, producing one record per CDR3 protein. The table records approximately 800,000 distinct CDR3 sequences, about 34% of them present only once. The specimen sequenced was blood. The receptors come from a man younger than 35 in good health. The CDR3 runs from the conserved cysteine through the conserved F or W. The order of the fields is V gene, J gene, clone size, D gene, CDR3 protein, CDR3 DNA. D genes are given only for firm matches. Not every row has a clone size; where given, it reads once, few, many or a size class.

TRBV20-1	TRBJ1-2	NA	NA	CSARVAAYGYTF	TGCAGTGCTAGAGTGGCAGCCTATGGCTACACCTTC
TRBV5-5	TRBJ2-3	many	NA	CASSVDPSTDTQYF	TGTGCCAGCAGCGTGGACCCTAGCACAGATACGCAGTATTTT
TRBV5-6	TRBJ2-1	NA	TRBD2	CASSLAPLAGVQETQFF	TGTGCCAGCAGCTTGGCCCCCCTAGCGGGGGTCCAAGAGACCCAGTTCTTC
TRBV20-1	TRBJ2-7	few	NA	CSALPRTQDEQYF	TGCAGTGCTCTCCCTAGGACACAAGACGAGCAGTACTTC
TRBV13	TRBJ1-1	NA	TRBD1	CASSLEGQGPHTEAFF	TGTGCCAGCAGCTTAGAGGGACAGGGCCCACACACTGAAGCTTTCTTT
TRBV19	TRBJ1-2	few	NA	CASRKQNYGYTF	TGTGCCAGCCGGAAACAAAACTATGGCTACACCTTC
TRBV4-3	TRBJ2-3	many	NA	CASSQEIQGADTQYF	TGCGCCAGCAGCCAAGAAATCCAGGGCGCAGATACGCAGTATTTT
TRBV20-1	TRBJ1-1	few	NA	CSARLWGNTEAFF	TGCAGTGCTAGATTATGGGGGAACACTGAAGCTTTCTTT
TRBV5-4	TRBJ1-1	NA	NA	CASSYLDRMNTEAFF	TGTGCCAGCAGCTACCTAGACAGAATGAACACTGAAGCTTTCTTT
TRBV27	TRBJ2-3	NA	NA	CASITRGLAGTDTQYF	TGTGCCAGCATCACCAGGGGGCTAGCGGGCACAGATACGCAGTATTTT
TRBV29-1	TRBJ2-3	NA	NA	CSVEVNRGQGTQYF	TGCAGCGTTGAAGTAAACCGGGGGCAAGGCACGCAGTATTTT
TRBV2	TRBJ1-1	NA	NA	CASRVPADPVLSTEAFF	TGTGCCAGCAGAGTCCCCGCGGACCCTGTTCTGTCCACTGAAGCTTTCTTT
TRBV15	TRBJ1-1	NA	NA	CATSRGGVTPDTEAFF	TGTGCCACCAGCAGAGGGGGGGTGACACCGGACACTGAAGCTTTCTTT
TRBV18	TRBJ2-3	NA	TRBD2	CASSPLPSGGPALDTQYF	TGTGCCAGCTCACCACTGCCTAGCGGGGGGCCTGCGCTGGATACGCAGTATTTT
TRBV29-1	TRBJ1-2	NA	TRBD1	CSVEETGFGYTF	TGCAGCGTTGAAGAGACAGGGTTTGGCTACACCTTC
TRBV12-3/TRBV12-4	TRBJ1-2	few	TRBD1	CASSPAEGAVYGYTF	TGTGCCAGCAGTCCGGCGGAGGGGGCGGTCTATGGCTACACCTTC
TRBV2	TRBJ2-5	NA	NA	CASILGSHLYF	NA
TRBV9	TRBJ2-1	few	NA	CASSVGPGSGYNEQFF	TGTGCCAGCAGCGTAGGACCAGGGTCGGGCTACAATGAGCAGTTCTTC
TRBV9	TRBJ2-1	few	TRBD2	CASTVGSGGNNEQFF	TGTGCCAGCACAGTCGGTAGCGGGGGGAACAATGAGCAGTTCTTC
TRBV7-2	TRBJ2-4	NA	TRBD1	CASSLQGQGVNIQYF	TGTGCCAGCAGCTTACAGGGACAGGGGGTCAACATTCAGTACTTC
TRBV3-1	TRBJ2-7	once	NA	CASSQDDLYEQYF	TGTGCCAGCAGCCAAGACGACTTGTACGAGCAGTACTTC
TRBV7-6	TRBJ1-6	NA	TRBD1	CASSSREQGINSPLHF	TGTGCCAGCAGCTCCCGTGAACAGGGGATTAATTCACCCCTCCACTTT
TRBV7-2	TRBJ2-3	NA	TRBD2	CASSHGGGGTDTQYF	TGTGCCAGCAGCCATGGGGGGGGTGGCACAGATACGCAGTATTTT
TRBV4-3	TRBJ2-7	once	NA	CASSQEVTRTANEQYF	TGCGCCAGCAGCCAAGAGGTAACGAGGACAGCAAATGAGCAGTACTTC
TRBV18	TRBJ2-2	NA	NA	CASSPKTGGHTGELFF	TGTGCCAGCTCACCAAAAACGGGGGGCCACACCGGGGAGCTGTTTTTT
TRBV29-1	TRBJ2-4	NA	NA	CSVRTSGIRGNIQYF	TGCAGCGTCAGGACGAGCGGAATAAGGGGAAACATTCAGTACTTC
TRBV21-1	TRBJ1-5	few	NA	CASSPRTGPFVSNQPQHF	TGTGCCAGCAGCCCGCGGACAGGGCCTTTTGTTAGCAATCAGCCCCAGCATTTT
TRBV5-1	TRBJ2-7	NA	TRBD1	CASSLEGQGTEQYF	TGCGCCAGCAGCTTGGAGGGACAGGGGACCGAGCAGTACTTC
TRBV12-3/TRBV12-4	TRBJ1-1	NA	TRBD1	CAGRTGGGTEAFF	TGTGCCGGCAGGACAGGGGGGGGAACTGAAGCTTTCTTT
TRBV7-3	TRBJ2-5	NA	TRBD2	CASSLRGGRQETQYF	TGTGCCAGCAGCTTAAGGGGCGGGAGACAAGAGACCCAGTACTTC
TRBV7-9	TRBJ2-5	few	NA	CASSVGTGGPQYF	TGTGCCAGCAGCGTAGGGACCGGCGGACCCCAGTACTTC
TRBV28	TRBJ1-2	many	NA	CASSLSQGGYGYTF	TGTGCCAGCAGTTTATCTCAGGGAGGCTATGGCTACACCTTC
TRBV7-2	TRBJ1-5	NA	NA	CASSPTHGGVAQPQHF	TGTGCCAGCAGCCCAACCCATGGAGGTGTAGCTCAGCCCCAGCATTTT
TRBV14	TRBJ2-6	few	NA	CASSQGFLGRHSGANVLTF	TGTGCCAGCAGCCAAGGTTTTCTCGGACGCCACTCTGGGGCCAACGTCCTGACTTTC
TRBV7-9	TRBJ2-1	many	NA	CASSYSFEQFF	TGTGCCAGCAGCTATAGTTTTGAGCAGTTCTTC
TRBV12-3/TRBV12-4	TRBJ2-3	NA	TRBD2	CASSLGLLAGYTDFRTDTQYF	TGTGCCAGCAGTTTAGGGTTACTAGCGGGCTACACTGATTTTAGAACAGATACGCAGTATTTT
TRBV14	TRBJ1-1	NA	NA	CASSQEGGIAAFF	TGTGCCAGCAGCCAAGAGGGTGGAATCGCAGCTTTCTTT
TRBV20-1	TRBJ2-3	few	TRBD2	CSVNPTGGPEDTQYF	TGCAGTGTTAACCCTACGGGGGGGCCGGAAGATACGCAGTATTTT
TRBV6-5	TRBJ2-5	few	TRBD1	CASSAGTGQETQYF	TGTGCCAGCAGTGCCGGGACAGGCCAAGAGACCCAGTACTTC
TRBV5-1	TRBJ2-7	NA	NA	CASSSGGARADSYEQYF	TGCGCCAGCAGCTCGGGTGGGGCACGGGCGGATTCCTACGAGCAGTACTTC
TRBV4-2	TRBJ2-5	few	NA	CASSQEQREETQYF	TGTGCCAGCAGCCAAGAGCAAAGGGAAGAGACCCAGTACTTC
TRBV7-6	TRBJ2-5	many	NA	CASSPPGEETQYF	TGTGCCAGCAGCCCACCAGGCGAAGAGACCCAGTACTTC
TRBV4-1	TRBJ2-2	NA	NA	CASSQPTTGELFF	TGCGCCAGCAGCCAACCAACTACCGGGGAGCTGTTTTTT
TRBV6-2/TRBV6-3	TRBJ2-2	NA	TRBD2	CASRRSGSGGELFF	TGTGCCAGCAGACGTAGCGGGTCAGGCGGGGAGCTGTTTTTT
TRBV7-9	TRBJ2-7	few	TRBD2	CASSLAGATSYEQYF	TGTGCCAGCAGCCTAGCGGGGGCTACCTCCTACGAGCAGTACTTC
TRBV5-1	TRBJ1-2	few	NA	CASSLVPAGRHGYTF	TGCGCCAGCAGCTTGGTCCCGGCAGGGAGGCATGGCTACACCTTC
TRBV20-1	TRBJ2-5	many	TRBD1	CSAPGRGRETQYF	TGCAGTGCCCCCGGCAGGGGGCGTGAGACCCAGTACTTC
TRBV4-3	TRBJ2-7	few	TRBD1	CASSRRQGEYEQYF	TGCGCCAGCAGCCGCAGACAGGGTGAGTACGAGCAGTACTTC
TRBV29-1	TRBJ1-2	NA	NA	CSVEPGRGYGYTF	TGCAGCGTTGAACCAGGACGTGGCTATGGCTACACCTTC
TRBV6-6	TRBJ1-5	few	NA	CASRPDRIQPQHF	TGTGCCAGCAGACCGGACAGAATCCAGCCCCAGCATTTT
TRBV12-3/TRBV12-4	TRBJ2-3	many	NA	CASSLTADTQYF	TGTGCCAGCAGCTTAACCGCAGATACGCAGTATTTT
TRBV20-1	TRBJ1-4	NA	NA	CSARGGGKLFF	TGCAGTGCTAGAGGGGGAGGAAAACTGTTTTTT
TRBV12-3/TRBV12-4	TRBJ1-2	many	NA	CASRTQPDSPHYGYTF	TGTGCCAGCAGAACCCAACCGGACAGTCCCCACTATGGCTACACCTTC
TRBV20-1	TRBJ2-3	NA	NA	CSARDFSIDTQYF	TGCAGTGCCCGGGACTTTAGCATAGATACGCAGTATTTT
TRBV12-3/TRBV12-4	TRBJ2-3	once	NA	CASSPARSGIDTQYF	TGTGCCAGCAGCCCGGCGAGGTCGGGCATAGATACGCAGTATTTT
TRBV7-9	TRBJ2-7	NA	NA	CASRTEGRDNEQYF	TGTGCCAGCAGGACCGAGGGGCGAGACAATGAGCAGTACTTC
TRBV6-5	TRBJ1-6	few	TRBD1	CASTYGQGTFSPLHF	TGTGCCAGCACCTACGGACAGGGAACATTTTCACCCCTCCACTTT
TRBV4-3	TRBJ2-7	many	NA	CASSQDPGHEQYF	TGCGCCAGCAGCCAAGACCCAGGGCACGAGCAGTACTTC
TRBV7-8	TRBJ2-3	NA	TRBD2	CTSSPGTSWADTQYF	TGTACCAGCAGCCCTGGGACTAGCTGGGCAGATACACAGTATTTT